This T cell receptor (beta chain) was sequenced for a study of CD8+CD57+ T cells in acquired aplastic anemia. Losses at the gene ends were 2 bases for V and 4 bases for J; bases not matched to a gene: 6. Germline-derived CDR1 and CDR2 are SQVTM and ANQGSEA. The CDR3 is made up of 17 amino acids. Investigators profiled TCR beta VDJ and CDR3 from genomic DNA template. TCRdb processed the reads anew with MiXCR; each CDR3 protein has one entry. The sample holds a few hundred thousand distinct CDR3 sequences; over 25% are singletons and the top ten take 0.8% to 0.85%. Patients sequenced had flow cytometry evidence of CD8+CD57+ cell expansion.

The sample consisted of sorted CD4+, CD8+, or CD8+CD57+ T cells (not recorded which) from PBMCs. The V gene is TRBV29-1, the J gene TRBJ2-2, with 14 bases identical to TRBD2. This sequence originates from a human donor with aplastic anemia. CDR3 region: CSVETTSGRGATGELFF. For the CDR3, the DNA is TGCAGCGTTGAAACGACTAGCGGGAGGGGGGCCACCGGGGAGCTGTTTTTT.